One and the same sample provided the 21 T cell receptor beta chains below, sequenced in a study of spatial heterogeneity in lung cancer. Their antigens are not known. TCRdb called the 5' RACE reads again in MiXCR, with one record for every CDR3 protein. In the table there are fewer than 20,000 distinct CDR3 sequences, around 7% of which are singletons. Time point specified: sample taken at primary tumor resection. Study results and caveats: Expanded alpha and beta TCR counts within tumors tracked tumor mutation counts.

Sequenced material: lung tumor tissue, taken at surgery. These receptors all stem from a female donor with early-stage non-small cell lung cancer.

Many counts were recorded for this clonotype. The chain employs TRBV6-5 and TRBJ2-7, with D maybe TRBD1 (6 bases). Per germline, CDR1 MNHEY and CDR2 SVGAGI. CDR3 length: 14 amino acids. The V gene lost 7 bases and the J gene lost 3 bases, with 16 bases spanning the gap. In DNA form, the CDR3 reads TGTGCCAGCACCTCGGTCAGAGGGGGCTACGAGCAGTACTTC. Translation: CASTSVRGGYEQYF.

This clonotype was observed at least ten times. V usage is TRBV7-2 and J usage is TRBJ2-2; D unresolved. Germline V gene lookup returns CDR1 SGHTA and CDR2 FQGNSA. The CDR3 contains 12 residues. Trimming pared 5 bases from V and 4 bases from J, leaving 5 bases between. The CDR3 spells CASSHPTGELFF. In nucleotides, the CDR3 is TGTGCCAGCAGCCACCCCACCGGGGAGCTGTTTTTT.

This clonotype showed up many times. This chain connects TRBV20-1 to TRBJ1-3; maybe TRBD1 (6 bases). V lost 0 bases and J lost 5, with 8 bases in between. The CDR3 runs 13 residues. CDR1 is DFQATT and CDR2 is SNEGSKA in the germline V gene (reference sequence). The CDR3 is CSARDGGRNTIYF. The DNA of the CDR3 is TGCAGTGCTAGAGATGGGGGCCGAAACACCATATATTTT.

This clonotype was observed many times. V usage is TRBV19 and J usage is TRBJ1-6; the D gene is possibly TRBD1 (6 bases). Trimming pared 4 bases from V and 6 bases from J, leaving 10 bases between. This CDR3 contains 14 residues. Per the germline V gene, CDR1 is LNHDA and CDR2 is SQIVND (reference sequence). CDR3 protein: CASSTKGVNSPLHF. Written as DNA, the CDR3 is TGTGCCAGTAGTACCAAGGGGGTTAATTCACCCCTCCACTTT.

Ten or more counts support this clonotype. The chain joins TRBV2 to TRBJ2-3; 7 bases line up with TRBD2. The junction had 10 bases not matched to a gene; V was cut back by 6 bases and J by 1 base. CDR3 length: 16 residues. The V gene's germline CDR1 is SNHLY and CDR2 FYNNEI. The CDR3 here is CASRGERLAGTDTQYF. The CDR3 DNA reads as TGTGCCAGCAGGGGGGAAAGACTAGCCGGCACAGATACGCAGTATTTT.

This clonotype appeared many times. The chain recombines TRBV12-3 or TRBV12-4 with TRBJ1-1; weak D call: TRBD1 (6 bases). The CDR3 sequence is 15 residues long. V dropped 3 bases and J dropped 7 bases, with 18 bases sitting between them. The CDR3 is CASSFTLGGVIEAFF. CDR3 coding DNA: TGTGCCAGCAGTTTTACCCTTGGGGGCGTGATTGAAGCTTTCTTT.

The chain combines TRBV6-2 or TRBV6-3 with TRBJ1-1; TRBD1 might be the D (5 bases). CDR3 length equals 14 residues. Trimming removed 2 bases from V and 8 bases from J, with 15 bases in between. In germline, CDR1 is MNHEY, CDR2 SVGEGT. CDR3 sequence reads: CASSYAERGREAFF. CDR3 DNA sequence: TGTGCCAGCAGTTACGCCGAGAGGGGTCGGGAAGCTTTCTTT.

This clonotype was observed at least ten times. The CDR3 is CASSPGPNYGYTF. CDR3 in DNA: TGTGCCAGCAGTCCCGGGCCCAACTATGGCTACACCTTC. V usage is TRBV6-6 and J usage is TRBJ1-2; D remains unclear. The CDR3 covers 13 residues. The V gene lost 5 bases and the J gene lost 2 bases, with 9 bases spanning the gap. CDR1 and CDR2 (germline): MNHNY, SVGAGI (reference sequence).

This clonotype is medium-sized (0.01 to 0.1%). The gene calls are TRBV9 and TRBJ2-7; perhaps D is TRBD1 or TRBD2 (5 bases each). Trimming removed 2 bases at V and 0 bases at J, with 9 bases between. CDR1 and CDR2 (germline): SGDLS, YYNGEE. This CDR3 contains 14 residues. In nucleotides, the CDR3 is TGTGCCAGCAGCGTCAAGGGGACCTCCTACGAGCAGTACTTC. This sequence encodes CASSVKGTSYEQYF.

This clonotype has a count of ten or more. The V and J genes are TRBV6-5 and TRBJ1-3; D ambiguous. From germline, CDR1 is MNHEY and CDR2 SVGAGI. V lost 2 bases and J lost 2, with 22 bases in between. This CDR3 contains 19 residues. DNA of the CDR3: TGTGCCAGCAGTTACACTCCGGGCACCCCCGGGAGTCCTGGAAACACCATATATTTT. Its protein is CASSYTPGTPGSPGNTIYF.

Many counts were recorded for this clonotype. CDR3 bases: TGCGCCAGCAGCTCACTAGGACAGGGCGAGCAGTACTTC. As protein: CASSSLGQGEQYF. The V call is TRBV5-1, the J call TRBJ2-7, with 8 bases aligning to TRBD1. The V gene's germline CDR1 is SGHRS and CDR2 YFSETQ. Unmatched junction bases numbered 5, after V lost 3 bases and J lost 6 bases. This CDR3 spans 13 amino acids.

V and J are TRBV20-1 and TRBJ2-7; TRBD2 matches 14 bases. Trimming removed 6 bases from V and 5 bases from J; junction bases left unmatched: 9. The CDR3 covers 15 residues. Germline CDR1 is DFQATT and CDR2 is SNEGSKA (reference sequence). CDR3 sequence reads: CSATTLGLAGDEQYF. CDR3 DNA: TGCAGTGCCACTACCCTGGGACTAGCGGGGGACGAGCAGTACTTC.

This clonotype is classed as medium-sized (0.01 to 0.1%). The chain is built from TRBV12-3 or TRBV12-4 and TRBJ1-6; D may be TRBD1 (6 bases). The CDR3 covers 13 residues. The V and J ends lost 8 bases and 6 bases respectively, with 11 bases between them. CDR3 loop: CASLFRGNSPLHF. In DNA form, the CDR3 reads TGTGCCAGCCTTTTCAGGGGTAATTCACCCCTCCACTTT.

The V gene is TRBV11-2, the J gene TRBJ2-1; 9 nucleotides align to TRBD1. The CDR3 runs 18 residues. With V trimmed by 2 bases and J by 0 bases, 8 bases remained unmatched. The germline V gene encodes CDR1 SGHAT and CDR2 FQNNGV. CDR3 loop: CASSLLPTGGHSYNEQFF. The CDR3 DNA is TGTGCCAGCAGCTTATTGCCTACAGGGGGCCACTCCTACAATGAGCAGTTCTTC. The full variable domain, completed using reference TRBV11-2 and TRBJ2-1, is EAGVAQSPRYKIIEKRQSVAFWCNPISGHATLYWYQQILGQGPKLLIQFQNNGVVDDSQLPKDRFSAERLKGVDSTLKIQPAKLEDSAVYLCASSLLPTGGHSYNEQFFGPGTRLTVL.

The chain recombines TRBV18 with TRBJ1-2, with D maybe TRBD1 (6 bases). The length of the CDR3 is 13 residues. Per the germline V gene, CDR1 is KGHSH and CDR2 is LQKENI. With 2 bases removed from V and 8 bases from J, the gap between germline ends came to 12 bases. CDR3 in DNA: TGTGCCAGCTCACCAGACAGGTCGAACGGCTACACCTTC. Amino acids: CASSPDRSNGYTF.

Within the sample, this clonotype is medium-sized. The rearrangement joins TRBV29-1 to TRBJ2-1; D gene ambiguous. Looked up from germline, CDR1 is SQVTM and CDR2 is ANQGSEA. V gave up 4 bases and J gave up 0 bases, with 13 bases separating them. This CDR3 has 15 amino acids. CDR3 nucleotides: TGCAGCGTTGTGGGCTCCCCGAGCTCCTACAATGAGCAGTTCTTC. It yields the protein CSVVGSPSSYNEQFF.

This rearrangement joins TRBV20-1 to TRBJ2-3; no reliable D call. From germline, CDR1 is DFQATT and CDR2 SNEGSKA (reference sequence). The CDR3 length is 12 residues. The DNA for the CDR3 is TGCCTGGTGAGGAAAACGTCAGATACGCAGTATTTT. Its translation: CLVRKTSDTQYF.

This clonotype was seen at least ten times. This chain uses TRBV7-2 with TRBJ2-7; 9 positions agree with TRBD1. CDR1 and CDR2 from the germline V gene are SGHTA and FQGNSA. The CDR3 loop spans 14 amino acids. The V segment lost 4 bases and the J segment 3 bases; nucleotides outside the gene matches: 4. CDR3 protein: CASSSWTGDYEQYF. The CDR3 region has the DNA TGTGCCAGCAGCTCCTGGACAGGGGACTACGAGCAGTACTTC.

The sample holds a few counts of this clonotype. The rearrangement joins TRBV10-3 to TRBJ2-7; D unresolved. Trimming removed 7 bases at V and 0 bases at J, with 7 bases between. From germline, CDR1 is ENHRY and CDR2 SYGVKD. The CDR3 totals 12 residues. The CDR3 region has the DNA TGTGCCATCAAGGGTAGCTCCTACGAGCAGTACTTC. It specifies CAIKGSSYEQYF.

This clonotype has more than one count but fewer than ten. The chain links TRBV6-6 to TRBJ1-2; possible D gene TRBD1, 6 bases. The germline V gene has CDR1 MNHNY and CDR2 SVGAGI (reference sequence). The V end was cut by 7 bases, the J end by 2 bases, with 14 bases between. The CDR3 spans 14 residues. The CDR3 loop reads CASTRPGANYGYTF. The DNA of the CDR3 is TGTGCCAGCACCAGGCCGGGGGCGAACTATGGCTACACCTTC.

This clonotype is labeled large. The V and J genes are TRBV7-2 and TRBJ2-5; 7 bases match TRBD2. Germline V gene lookup returns CDR1 SGHTA and CDR2 FQGNSA. The CDR3 has 15 amino acids. V was clipped by 2 bases and J by 2 bases; unmatched bases: 5. The CDR3 DNA reads TGTGCCAGCAGCTTAAAGCGGGGCTATCAAGAGACCCAGTACTTC. This gives the protein CASSLKRGYQETQYF.